This T cell receptor beta chain stems from a study of blood T cell repertoires in COVID-19. Study details: PBMCs, B-cell-depleted T cells, or T cells were the source of the cDNA or gDNA that made up the material.

Germline V gives CDR1 MNHNY, CDR2 SVGAGI (reference sequence). V was shortened by 6 bases and J by 7 bases, with 13 bases between the two germline ends. The CDR3 is 14 residues long. Per the original methods: Amplification with reference gene primers provided the estimates of nucleated cell counts. TCRdb keeps only in-frame clones here, not all; method: immunoSEQ multiplex PCR. From that table come the V and J calls and clone size; the DNA was used to work out D and trimming. The sample contains 200,000 to 250,000 clones, approximately 90% of which appear only once. This TCR derives from a man aged 25-45 years with COVID-19, enrolled during active disease. This chain connects TRBV6-6 to TRBJ1-6; D is ambiguous. The sequenced sample was peripheral blood. The DNA of the CDR3 is TGTGCCAGCAGCGACCCCGAGGGCAATTCACCCCTCCACTTT. Encoded protein: CASSDPEGNSPLHF.